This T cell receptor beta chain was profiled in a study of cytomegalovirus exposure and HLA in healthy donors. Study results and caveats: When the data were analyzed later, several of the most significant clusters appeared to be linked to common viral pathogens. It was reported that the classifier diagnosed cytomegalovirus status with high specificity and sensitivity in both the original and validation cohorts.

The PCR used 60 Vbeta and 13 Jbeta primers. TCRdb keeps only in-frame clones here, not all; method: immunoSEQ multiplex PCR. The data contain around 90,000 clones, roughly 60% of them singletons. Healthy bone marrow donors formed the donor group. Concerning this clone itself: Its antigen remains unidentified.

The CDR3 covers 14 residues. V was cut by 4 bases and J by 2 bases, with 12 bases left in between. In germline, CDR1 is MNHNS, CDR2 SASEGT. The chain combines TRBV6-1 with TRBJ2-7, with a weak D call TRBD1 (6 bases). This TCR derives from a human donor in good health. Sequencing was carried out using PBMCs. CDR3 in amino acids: CASSGWTATYEQYF. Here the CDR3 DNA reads TGTGCCAGCAGTGGGTGGACAGCCACCTACGAGCAGTACTTC.